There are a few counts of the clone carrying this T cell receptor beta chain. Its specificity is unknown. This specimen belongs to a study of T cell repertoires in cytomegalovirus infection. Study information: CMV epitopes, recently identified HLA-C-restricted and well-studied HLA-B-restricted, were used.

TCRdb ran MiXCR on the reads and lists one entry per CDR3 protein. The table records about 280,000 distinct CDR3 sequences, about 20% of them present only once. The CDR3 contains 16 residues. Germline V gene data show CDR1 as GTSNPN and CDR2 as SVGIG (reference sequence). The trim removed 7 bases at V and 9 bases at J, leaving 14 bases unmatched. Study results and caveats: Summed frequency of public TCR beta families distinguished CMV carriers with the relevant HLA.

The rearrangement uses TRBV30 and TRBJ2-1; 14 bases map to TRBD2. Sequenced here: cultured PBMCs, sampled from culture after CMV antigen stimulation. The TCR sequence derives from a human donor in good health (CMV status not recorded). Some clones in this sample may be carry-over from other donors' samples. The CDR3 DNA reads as TGTGCCTCCAAAATTTTGACTAGCGGGAGGGCCTCTGAGCAGTTCTTC. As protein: CASKILTSGRASEQFF.